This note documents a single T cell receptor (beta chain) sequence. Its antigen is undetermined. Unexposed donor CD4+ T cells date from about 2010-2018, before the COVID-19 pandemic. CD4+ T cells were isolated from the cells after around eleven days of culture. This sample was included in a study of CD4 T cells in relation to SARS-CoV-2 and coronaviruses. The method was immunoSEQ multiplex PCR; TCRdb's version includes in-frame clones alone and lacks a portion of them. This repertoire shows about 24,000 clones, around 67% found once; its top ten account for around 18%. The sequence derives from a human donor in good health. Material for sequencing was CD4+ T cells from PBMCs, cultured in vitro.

CDR3 loop: CAISELVGATSGSSAYEQYF. CDR3 in DNA: TGTGCCATCAGTGAATTAGTCGGGGCAACTAGCGGGAGTTCGGCCTACGAGCAGTACTTC. The rearrangement joins TRBV10-3 to TRBJ2-7; 11 bases are shared with TRBD2. In germline, CDR1 is ENHRY, CDR2 SYGVKD. The CDR3 sequence is 20 residues long. V shed 3 bases, J shed 2 bases, and the junction held 18 bases outside the gene matches.